The clone carrying this T cell receptor beta chain was seen a few times. Its antigen is undetermined. Then a second PCR, running roughly 7 to 11 cycles, was carried out with a sample-barcoded 5' primer and a J-beta primer mix. TCRdb reprocessed the 5' RACE reads with MiXCR, giving one entry per CDR3 protein. The sample includes about 570,000 distinct CDR3 sequences, about a quarter of them seen just once. V lost 0 bases, J lost 0 bases, and 10 bases lay in between. The CDR3 has 16 residues. Germline lookup yields CDR1 SGDLS and CDR2 YYNGEE. RNA extraction gave at least 5.5 micrograms of total RNA per sample. The data are from a study of blood T cells in healthy people across ages. Study outcomes and limitations: Higher diversity, along with more naive CD4+ cells, distinguished long-lived donors from aged donors. Older age coincided with a roughly linear decline in TCR beta diversity per million T cells.

A further study also used this sample, focusing on T cells of mothers and their children. That paper notes: Second-round PCR products received sample barcodes and 2-4 random nucleotides from the M1S primer.

The clonotype was recovered from a boy younger than 10 in good health. The chain couples TRBV9 to TRBJ2-1; D call uncertain. The sequencing sample was made of blood. CDR3 DNA: TGTGCCAGCAGCGTAGCTAGTCCCCGCTCCTACAATGAGCAGTTCTTC. It encodes CASSVASPRSYNEQFF.